The rows below give T cell receptor beta chains drawn from one sample of a study of CD8 T cells in ankylosing spondylitis. A single record per CDR3 protein comes from TCRdb applying MiXCR to the 5' RACE reads. The sample lists more than 250,000 distinct CDR3 sequences, about 9.9% occurring once. Sequencing was carried out using blood, either unsorted or a sorted T cell fraction (not recorded which). These receptor sequences come from a female donor with ankylosing spondylitis or in good health (not recorded which). Both conserved end residues are part of each CDR3. The D gene is left open where the match is weak. Some rows mark clone size as missing; the rest say once, few, many or name a class of expanded clone.

v_gene	d_gene	j_gene	abundance	CDR3aa	CDR3nt
TRBV27	NA	TRBJ2-3	many	CASSLLPGTDTQYF	TGTGCCAGCAGTTTATTGCCGGGCACAGATACGCAGTATTTT
TRBV24-1	NA	TRBJ2-5	NA	CATSDSQTLAQYF	TGTGCCACCAGTGACTCCCAGACTCTCGCCCAGTACTTC
TRBV20-1	NA	TRBJ1-3	many	CSAETGFSGNTIYF	TGCAGTGCAGAGACAGGTTTCTCTGGAAACACCATATATTTT
TRBV9	TRBD1	TRBJ1-2	few	CASSALTGTGSNTF	TGTGCCAGCAGCGCACTTACCGGGACAGGGTCAAACACCTTC
TRBV25-1	NA	TRBJ2-7	NA	CASRKSQGLREQYF	TGTGCCAGCAGAAAGAGTCAGGGGCTCCGCGAGCAGTACTTC
TRBV7-2	TRBD1	TRBJ2-2	many	CASSLAGTGTGELFF	TGTGCCAGCAGCTTAGCGGGGACAGGCACCGGGGAGCTGTTTTTT
TRBV7-2	NA	TRBJ2-2	few	CASSWGPPGELFF	TGTGCCAGCAGCTGGGGCCCCCCCGGGGAGCTGTTTTTT
TRBV24-1	NA	TRBJ2-1	NA	CATSDLVWGNEQFF	TGTGCCACCAGTGATTTGGTTTGGGGCAATGAGCAGTTCTTC
TRBV5-1	NA	TRBJ2-1	many	CASSENVSDEQFF	TGCGCCAGCAGCGAAAATGTCAGCGATGAGCAGTTCTTC
TRBV6-1	NA	TRBJ2-3	few	CASSSMGGQDTQYF	TGTGCCAGCAGCTCAATGGGGGGCCAAGATACGCAGTATTTT
TRBV20-1	TRBD2	TRBJ2-1	many	CSARPGLATYNEQFF	TGCAGTGCGCGGCCGGGACTAGCGACCTACAATGAGCAGTTCTTC
TRBV4-1	NA	TRBJ1-5	few	CASSQETGTESNQPQHF	TGCGCCAGCAGCCAGGAAACCGGGACGGAAAGCAATCAGCCCCAGCATTTT
TRBV12-3/TRBV12-4	TRBD1	TRBJ1-6	many	CASSHKTGNSPLHF	TGTGCCAGCAGTCACAAGACAGGGAACTCACCCCTCCACTTT
TRBV20-1	NA	TRBJ2-3	many	CSAPDRLTDTQYF	TGCAGTGCTCCGGACAGACTCACAGATACGCAGTATTTT
TRBV20-1	TRBD2	TRBJ2-7	NA	CSAKPGLASYEQYF	TGCAGTGCTAAGCCGGGACTAGCGTCCTACGAGCAGTACTTC
TRBV5-1	NA	TRBJ2-7	many	CASSLDGRGYEQYF	TGCGCCAGCAGCTTGGACGGGAGAGGTTACGAGCAGTACTTC
TRBV6-2/TRBV6-3	NA	TRBJ2-7	many	CASSYTGSYEQYF	TGTGCCAGCAGTTACACAGGGAGCTACGAGCAGTACTTC
TRBV11-2	NA	TRBJ2-1	NA	CASSLDLGTDQFF	TGTGCCAGCAGCTTAGATCTGGGGACCGATCAGTTCTTC
TRBV11-2	NA	TRBJ2-7	many	CASSLVGIAYEQYF	TGTGCCAGCAGCTTAGTGGGGATTGCCTACGAGCAGTACTTC
TRBV7-9	NA	TRBJ1-1	NA	CASSSGGQVEAFF	TGTGCCAGCAGCTCCGGGGGACAAGTTGAAGCTTTCTTT
TRBV6-5	NA	TRBJ2-3	many	CASSYAQTDTQYF	TGTGCCAGCAGTTACGCCCAGACAGATACGCAGTATTTT
TRBV28	NA	TRBJ2-5	NA	CASSYGAGPPQETQYF	TGTGCCAGCAGTTATGGCGCGGGGCCACCCCAAGAGACCCAGTACTTC
TRBV29-1	TRBD1	TRBJ2-5	many	CSVERGTGVAETQYF	TGCAGCGTTGAAAGGGGGACAGGGGTCGCAGAGACCCAGTACTTC
TRBV7-2	TRBD2	TRBJ2-7	NA	CASSSTSGGYEQYF	TGTGCCAGCAGCTCGACTAGCGGGGGATACGAGCAGTACTTC
TRBV6-1	TRBD1	TRBJ2-7	many	CASSRDRAYEQYF	TGCGCCAGCAGCCGGGACAGGGCGTACGAGCAGTACTTC
TRBV29-1	NA	TRBJ2-7	NA	CSVEEPGTYEQYF	TGCAGCGTTGAAGAGCCGGGGACCTACGAGCAGTACTTC